This TCR beta chain was captured by sequencing in a study of T cell clusters in autoimmune cytopenias. Study-level results: Primary autoimmune cytopenia patients appeared to lack physiological T cell clusters present in healthy donors. Active autoimmune hepatitis patients had approximately 3-fold fewer exclusive TRB clusters than healthy donors. A dominant lymphoma-associated repertoire apparently masked the cluster-lack signature in secondary cytopenia versus chronic lymphocytic leukemia.

TRB amplification used approximately 270 ng of peripheral blood genomic DNA. TRB was amplified by touch-down multiplex PCR, primer pools A and B combined. TCRdb reanalyzed the multiplex PCR reads and collapses them to one entry per CDR3 protein, without DNA. The sample is made up of 9,500 to 15,000 distinct CDR3 sequences, and the top ten hold 3% to 3.5% of it. From germline, CDR1 is SGHDT and CDR2 YYEEEE. CDR3 length: 12 amino acids. In the case of this clonotype: What it binds is not known.

The sample consisted of peripheral blood. V is TRBV5-6 and J is TRBJ2-5. This TCR was recovered from a human donor with an autoimmune cytopenia or autoimmune hepatitis (not recorded which). CDR3 sequence: CASSLGWQTQYF.